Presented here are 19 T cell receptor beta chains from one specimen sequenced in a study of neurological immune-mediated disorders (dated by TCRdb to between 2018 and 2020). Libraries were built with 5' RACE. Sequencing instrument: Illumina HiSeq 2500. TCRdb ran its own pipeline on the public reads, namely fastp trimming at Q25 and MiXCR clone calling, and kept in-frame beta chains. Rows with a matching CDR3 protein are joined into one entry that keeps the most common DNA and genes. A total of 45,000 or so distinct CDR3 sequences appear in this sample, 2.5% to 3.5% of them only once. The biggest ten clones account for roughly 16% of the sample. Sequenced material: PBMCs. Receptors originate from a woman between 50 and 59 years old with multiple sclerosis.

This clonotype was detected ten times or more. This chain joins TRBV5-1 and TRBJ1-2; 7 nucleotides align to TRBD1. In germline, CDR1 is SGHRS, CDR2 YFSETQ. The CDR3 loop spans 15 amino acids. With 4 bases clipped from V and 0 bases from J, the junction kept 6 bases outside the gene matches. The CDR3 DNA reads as TGCGCCAGCAGCCGAGGGACAGACACTAACTATGGCTACACCTTC. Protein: CASSRGTDTNYGYTF.

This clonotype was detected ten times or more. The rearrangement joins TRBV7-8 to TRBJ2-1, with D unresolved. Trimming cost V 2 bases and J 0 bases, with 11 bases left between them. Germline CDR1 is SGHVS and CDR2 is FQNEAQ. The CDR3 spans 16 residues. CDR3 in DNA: TGTGCCAGCAGCTTACGGGCAGGCCTCTCCTACAATGAGCAGTTCTTC. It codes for CASSLRAGLSYNEQFF.

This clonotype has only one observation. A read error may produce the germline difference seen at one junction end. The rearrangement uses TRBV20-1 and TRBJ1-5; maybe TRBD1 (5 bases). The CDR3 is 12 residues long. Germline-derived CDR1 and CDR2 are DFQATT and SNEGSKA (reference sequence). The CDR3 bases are TGCAGTGCGGGGCCTTGGAATAAGACCCAGAATTTT. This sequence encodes CSAGPWNKTQNF.

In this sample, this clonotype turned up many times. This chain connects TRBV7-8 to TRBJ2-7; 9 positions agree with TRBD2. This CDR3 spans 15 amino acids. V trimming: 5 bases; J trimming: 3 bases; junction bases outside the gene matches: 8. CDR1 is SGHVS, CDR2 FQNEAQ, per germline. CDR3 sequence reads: CASSPPRREGYEQYF. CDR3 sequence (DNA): TGTGCCAGCAGCCCCCCTCGGCGGGAGGGCTACGAGCAGTACTTC. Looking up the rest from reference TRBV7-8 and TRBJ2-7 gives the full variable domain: GAGVSQSPRYKVAKRGQDVALRCDPISGHVSLFWYQQALGQGPEFLTYFQNEAQLDKSGLPSDRFFAERPEGSVSTLKIQRTQQEDSAVYLCASSPPRREGYEQYFGPGTRLTVT.

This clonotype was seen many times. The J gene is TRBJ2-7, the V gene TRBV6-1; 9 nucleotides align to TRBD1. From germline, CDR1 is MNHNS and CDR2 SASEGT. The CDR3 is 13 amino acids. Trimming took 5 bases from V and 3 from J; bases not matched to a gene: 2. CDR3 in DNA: TGTGCCAGCAGTAGGGACAGGGTCTACGAGCAGTACTTC. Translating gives CASSRDRVYEQYF.

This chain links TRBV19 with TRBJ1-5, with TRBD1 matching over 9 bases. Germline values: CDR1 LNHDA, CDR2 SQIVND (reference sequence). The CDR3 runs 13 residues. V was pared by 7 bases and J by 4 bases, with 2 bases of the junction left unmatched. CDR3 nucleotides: TGTGCCAGTATGGACAGGGGTAATCAGCCCCAGCATTTT. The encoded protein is CASMDRGNQPQHF.

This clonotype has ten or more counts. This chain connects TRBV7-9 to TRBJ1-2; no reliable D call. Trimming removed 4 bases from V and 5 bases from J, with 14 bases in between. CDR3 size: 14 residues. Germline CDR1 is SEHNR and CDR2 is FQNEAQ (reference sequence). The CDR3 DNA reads TGTGCCAGCAGCTCCCGCCTTCCCCCTTATGGCTACACCTTC. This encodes CASSSRLPPYGYTF.

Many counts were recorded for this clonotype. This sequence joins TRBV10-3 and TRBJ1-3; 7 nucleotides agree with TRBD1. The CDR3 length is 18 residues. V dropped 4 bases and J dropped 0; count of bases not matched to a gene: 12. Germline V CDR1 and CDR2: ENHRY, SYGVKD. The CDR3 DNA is TGTGCCATCAGTGGGGCCCCCGGGACAGCAGCCTCTGGAAACACCATATATTTT. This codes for CAISGAPGTAASGNTIYF.

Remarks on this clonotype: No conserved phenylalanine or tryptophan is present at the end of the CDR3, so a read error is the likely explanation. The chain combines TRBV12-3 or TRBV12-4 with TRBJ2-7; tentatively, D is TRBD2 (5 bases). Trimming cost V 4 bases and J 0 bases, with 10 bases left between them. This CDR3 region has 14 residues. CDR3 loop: CASSSNGLSYEQYN. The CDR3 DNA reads TGTGCCAGCAGTTCGAACGGACTCTCCTACGAGCAGTACAAC.

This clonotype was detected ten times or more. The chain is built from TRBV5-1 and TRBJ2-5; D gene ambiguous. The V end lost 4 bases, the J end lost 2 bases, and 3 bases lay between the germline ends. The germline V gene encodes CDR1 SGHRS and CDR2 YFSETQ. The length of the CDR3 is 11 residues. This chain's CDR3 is CASSNQETQYF. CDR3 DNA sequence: TGCGCCAGCAGCAATCAAGAGACCCAGTACTTC.

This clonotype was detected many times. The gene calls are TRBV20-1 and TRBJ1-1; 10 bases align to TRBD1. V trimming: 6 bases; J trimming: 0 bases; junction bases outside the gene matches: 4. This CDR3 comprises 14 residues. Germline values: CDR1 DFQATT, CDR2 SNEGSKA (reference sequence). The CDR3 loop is CSAGQGLLNTEAFF. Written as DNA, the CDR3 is TGCAGTGCGGGACAGGGGCTTCTGAACACTGAAGCTTTCTTT.

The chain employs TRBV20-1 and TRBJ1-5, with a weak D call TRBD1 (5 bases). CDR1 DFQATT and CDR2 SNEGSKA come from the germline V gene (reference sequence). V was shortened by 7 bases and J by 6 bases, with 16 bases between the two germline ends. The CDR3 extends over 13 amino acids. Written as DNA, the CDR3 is TGCAGTGATAGGAGCGGGGGAGCTCAGCCCCAGCATTTT. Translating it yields CSDRSGGAQPQHF.

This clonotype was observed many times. In DNA form, the CDR3 reads TGCGCCAGCGGAATTACAGGGGGCGAGGATACGCAGTATTTT. It is translated as CASGITGGEDTQYF. This sequence joins TRBV5-1 and TRBJ2-3; 9 nucleotides line up with TRBD1. The V segment lost 7 bases and the J segment 6 bases; nucleotides outside the gene matches: 9. The CDR3 length is 14 residues. Germline values: CDR1 SGHRS, CDR2 YFSETQ.

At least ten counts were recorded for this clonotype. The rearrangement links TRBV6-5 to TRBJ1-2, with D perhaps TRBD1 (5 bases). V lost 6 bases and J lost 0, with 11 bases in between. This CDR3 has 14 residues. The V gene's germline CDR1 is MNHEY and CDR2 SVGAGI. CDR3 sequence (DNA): TGTGCCAGCAGCCGTGGGACCTCTAACTATGGCTACACCTTC. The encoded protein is CASSRGTSNYGYTF.

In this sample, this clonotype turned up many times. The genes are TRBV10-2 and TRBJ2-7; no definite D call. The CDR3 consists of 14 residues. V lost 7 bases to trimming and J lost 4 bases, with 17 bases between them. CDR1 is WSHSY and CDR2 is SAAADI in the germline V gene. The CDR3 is CASTMDVPFYEQYF. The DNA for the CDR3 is TGCGCCAGCACCATGGACGTCCCCTTTTACGAGCAGTACTTC.

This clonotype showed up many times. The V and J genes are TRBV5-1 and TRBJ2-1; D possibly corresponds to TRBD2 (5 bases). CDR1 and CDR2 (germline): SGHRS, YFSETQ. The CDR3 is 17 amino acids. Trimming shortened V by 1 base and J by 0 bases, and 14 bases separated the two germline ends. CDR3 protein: CASSLTPLVSSYNEQFF. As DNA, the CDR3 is TGCGCCAGCAGCTTGACACCACTAGTAAGCTCCTACAATGAGCAGTTCTTC.

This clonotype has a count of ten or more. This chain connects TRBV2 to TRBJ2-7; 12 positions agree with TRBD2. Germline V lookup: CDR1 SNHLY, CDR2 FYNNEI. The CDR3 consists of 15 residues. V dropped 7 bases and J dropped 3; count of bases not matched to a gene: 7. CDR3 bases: TGTGCCAGCAACGTGGAACTAGCGGGAGGCTACGAGCAGTACTTC. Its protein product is CASNVELAGGYEQYF.

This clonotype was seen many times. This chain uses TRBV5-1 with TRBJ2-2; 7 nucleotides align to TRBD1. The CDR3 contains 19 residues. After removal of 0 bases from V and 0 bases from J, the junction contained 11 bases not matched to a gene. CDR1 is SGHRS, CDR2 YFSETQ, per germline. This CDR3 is CASSLESAGTAANTGELFF. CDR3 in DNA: TGCGCCAGCAGCTTGGAATCCGCCGGGACAGCCGCGAACACCGGGGAGCTGTTTTTT.

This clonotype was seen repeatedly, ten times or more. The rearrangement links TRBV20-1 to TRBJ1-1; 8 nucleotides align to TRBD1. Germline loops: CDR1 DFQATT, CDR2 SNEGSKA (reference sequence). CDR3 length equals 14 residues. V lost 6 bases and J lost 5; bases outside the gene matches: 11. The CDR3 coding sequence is TGCAGTGCCGCCGCAACAGGGGGATCAACTGAAGCTTTCTTT. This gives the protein CSAAATGGSTEAFF.